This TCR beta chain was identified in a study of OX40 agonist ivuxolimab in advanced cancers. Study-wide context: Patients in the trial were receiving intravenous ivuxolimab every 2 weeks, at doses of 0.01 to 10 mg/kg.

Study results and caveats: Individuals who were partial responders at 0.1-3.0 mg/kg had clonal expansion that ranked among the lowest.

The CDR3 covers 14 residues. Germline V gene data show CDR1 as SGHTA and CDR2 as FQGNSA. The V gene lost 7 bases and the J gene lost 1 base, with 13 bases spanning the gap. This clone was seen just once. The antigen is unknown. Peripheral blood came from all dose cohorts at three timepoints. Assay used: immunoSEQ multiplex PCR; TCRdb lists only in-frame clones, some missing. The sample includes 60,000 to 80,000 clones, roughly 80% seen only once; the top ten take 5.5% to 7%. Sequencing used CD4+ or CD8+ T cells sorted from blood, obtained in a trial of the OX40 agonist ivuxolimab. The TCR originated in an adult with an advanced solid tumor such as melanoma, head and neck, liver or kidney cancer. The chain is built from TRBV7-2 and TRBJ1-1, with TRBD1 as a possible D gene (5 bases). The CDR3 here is CASTRQSENTEAFF. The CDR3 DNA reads TGTGCCAGCACCCGACAGTCGGAGAACACTGAAGCTTTCTTT.